The present T cell receptor beta chain was sequenced within a study of blood T cell repertoires in COVID-19. Study-level background: Samples taken during acute and convalescent COVID-19 were collected in the United States, Italy and Spain. The analysed material was cDNA or gDNA that came from T cells, B-cell-depleted T cells, or PBMCs.

Original methodology: By means of reference gene primer amplification, nucleated cell counts were estimated. Repertoires were generated with immunoSEQ multiplex PCR, while TCRdb's copy carries only in-frame clones and drops some. D and trimming were read from the DNA, whereas the V and J calls and clone size are those reported in that table. The sample carries 130,000 to 150,000 clones, 75% to 85% recorded once. This CDR3 is built from 15 residues. The V gene end was trimmed by 6 bases and the J gene end by 9 bases; junction bases not matched to a gene: 8. Germline V CDR1 and CDR2: LNHDA, SQIVND (reference sequence).

Sequenced input: peripheral blood. This TCR was recovered from a man aged 55-75 years with active or convalescent COVID-19. The chain links TRBV19 to TRBJ2-1, with 13 positions matching TRBD2. The CDR3 sequence is CASSIIRLAGGEQFF. For the CDR3, the DNA is TGTGCCAGTAGCATTATAAGACTAGCGGGAGGTGAGCAGTTCTTC. Together with reference TRBV19 and TRBJ2-1, the CDR3 gives the full variable domain: DGGITQSPKYLFRKEGQNVTLSCEQNLNHDAMYWYRQDPGQGLRLIYYSQIVNDFQKGDIAEGYSVSREKKESFPLTVTSAQKNPTAFYLCASSIIRLAGGEQFFGPGTRLTVL.